This T cell receptor (beta chain) originates from a study of T cells after yellow fever vaccination. This clonotype was observed many times. The target antigen is unknown. The V end lost 1 base, the J end lost 4 bases, and 8 bases lay between the germline ends. CDR3 length: 13 amino acids. Per germline, CDR1 MGHRA and CDR2 YSYEKL. General observations from the study: Reappearance after the booster was observed for most primary-vaccination clones (about 96% CD4, less than 90% CD8). In FACS-sorted repertoires, abundant clonotypes from the bulk population could appear as contaminants.

Synthesis of TCR cDNA relied on 5'RACE template switching, which attached a universal primer site and UMIs. TCRdb redid the calling of the 5' RACE reads with MiXCR, one entry per CDR3 protein. The data hold fewer than 90,000 distinct CDR3 sequences, with approximately 6.9% observed a single time. The sample consisted of CD8+ T cells sorted from PBMCs, taken about 5 days after the first yellow fever vaccination. The clonotype originates from a man aged 18 to 30 who received the YFV17D yellow fever vaccine. This chain joins TRBV4-1 and TRBJ2-7; D is unresolved. The CDR3: CASSQVDDYEQYF. The CDR3 coding sequence is TGCGCCAGCAGCCAAGTGGACGATTACGAGCAGTACTTC.